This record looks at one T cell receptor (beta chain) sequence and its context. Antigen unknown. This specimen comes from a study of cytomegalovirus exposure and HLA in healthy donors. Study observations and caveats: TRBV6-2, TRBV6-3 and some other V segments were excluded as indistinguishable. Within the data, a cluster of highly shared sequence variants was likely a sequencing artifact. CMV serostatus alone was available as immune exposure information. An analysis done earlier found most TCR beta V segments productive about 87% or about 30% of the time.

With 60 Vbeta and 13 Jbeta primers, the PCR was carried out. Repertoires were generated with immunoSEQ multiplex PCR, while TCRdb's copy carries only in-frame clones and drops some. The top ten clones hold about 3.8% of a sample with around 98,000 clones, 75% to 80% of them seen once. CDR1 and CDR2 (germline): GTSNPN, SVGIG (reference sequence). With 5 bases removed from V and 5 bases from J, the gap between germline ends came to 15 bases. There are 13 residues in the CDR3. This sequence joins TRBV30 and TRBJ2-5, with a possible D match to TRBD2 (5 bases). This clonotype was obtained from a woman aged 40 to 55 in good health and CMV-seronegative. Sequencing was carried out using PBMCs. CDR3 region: CAWGESKVETQYF. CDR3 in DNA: TGTGCCTGGGGGGAGTCGAAGGTGGAGACCCAGTACTTC.